Below, one T cell receptor beta chain is given with its context. Its antigen is undetermined. The sample originates from a study of cytomegalovirus exposure and HLA in healthy donors. Points from the study as a whole: Reported performance of the classifier showed diagnosis of cytomegalovirus status with high specificity and sensitivity. An analysis done earlier found most TCR beta V segments productive about 87% or about 30% of the time.

The PCR ran on 60 Vbeta and 13 Jbeta primers. TCRdb's copy holds only in-frame clones and misses some; the assay was immunoSEQ multiplex PCR. The sample carries about 130,000 clones, around two thirds recorded once. Germline V gene sequence: CDR1 KGHSH, CDR2 LQKENI. Trimming shortened V by 2 bases and J by 1 base, and 5 bases separated the two germline ends. The CDR3 runs to 13 residues. The receptor's source is a man aged 18 to 35 in good health and CMV-seropositive. The material sequenced was PBMCs. The chain couples TRBV18 to TRBJ1-1; D is ambiguous. The CDR3 coding sequence is TGTGCCAGCTCACCAGGGCCGAACACTGAAGCTTTCTTT. Protein: CASSPGPNTEAFF. Drawing the rest from reference TRBV18 and TRBJ1-1, the complete variable domain is NAGVMQNPRHLVRRRGQEARLRCSPMKGHSHVYWYRQLPEEGLKFMVYLQKENIIDESGMPKERFSAEFPKEGPSILRIQQVVRGDSAAYFCASSPGPNTEAFFGQGTRLTVV.